This TCR beta chain was recorded in a study of OX40 agonist ivuxolimab in advanced cancers. Across the study: Aged about 20 to 85 with a mean of 60 years, they were around 79% male. Eligibility admitted prior anti-PD-1, anti-PD-L1 or anti-CTLA-4 therapy; around 41% had some.

Sequencing used immunoSEQ multiplex PCR; TCRdb keeps in-frame clones, though not all of them. The profile shows 75,000 to 90,000 clones, 80% to 95% of them singletons. The CDR3 loop spans 15 amino acids. Looked up from germline, CDR1 is SGHRS and CDR2 is YFSETQ. With 0 bases removed from V and 5 bases from J, the gap between germline ends came to 13 bases. The chain combines TRBV5-1 with TRBJ2-3, with D perhaps matching TRBD1 (6 bases). The receptor was isolated from an adult with an advanced solid tumor such as melanoma, head and neck, liver or kidney cancer. The sequencing used CD4+ or CD8+ T cells sorted from blood, collected in a trial of the OX40 agonist ivuxolimab. Here the CDR3 reads CASSLARQVGDTQYF. CDR3 sequence (DNA): TGCGCCAGCAGCTTGGCCCGACAGGTGGGAGATACGCAGTATTTT.